This TCR beta chain was recorded in a study of memory CD4+ T cells and cytomegalovirus serostatus. The sort gate was single viable CD3+CD4+CD8-CD45RO+ cells for memory CD4+ T cells. The germline V gene encodes CDR1 LNHDA and CDR2 SQIVND (reference sequence). This CDR3 has 15 amino acids. V lost 5 bases, J lost 0 bases, and 11 bases lay in between. The assay was immunoSEQ multiplex PCR, and TCRdb's table has in-frame clones only and misses some. The sample has under 55,000 clones, over 60% seen once. The TCR comes from an adult in good health and CMV-seropositive. The V and J genes are TRBV19 and TRBJ2-4; D is perhaps TRBD2 (6 bases). The source material was memory CD4+ T cells from blood. The CDR3 protein is CASSSGDLAKNIQYF. CDR3 sequence (DNA): TGTGCCAGTAGTTCCGGGGACTTAGCCAAAAACATTCAGTACTTC. The whole variable domain, remainder taken from reference TRBV19 and TRBJ2-4, is DGGITQSPKYLFRKEGQNVTLSCEQNLNHDAMYWYRQDPGQGLRLIYYSQIVNDFQKGDIAEGYSVSREKKESFPLTVTSAQKNPTAFYLCASSSGDLAKNIQYFGAGTRLSVL.